These 13 T cell receptor beta chains were all obtained from the same sample, sequenced in a study of control samples from healthy donors and cancer patients. This table comes from immunoSEQ multiplex PCR, and its TCRdb copy is limited to in-frame clones, with some not included. The sample contains 65,000 to 95,000 clones, about 89% of which appear only once. Sequenced input: blood. The source is a man between 50 and 59 years old in good health.

V gene TRBV24-1 combines with J gene TRBJ1-1; 9 nucleotides align to TRBD1. The V segment lost 11 bases and the J segment 4 bases; nucleotides outside the gene matches: 7. CDR3 length: 13 residues. Per the germline V gene, CDR1 is KGHDR and CDR2 is SFDVKD. The CDR3 loop is CASQGDRATEAFF. The CDR3 DNA reads TGTGCCAGCCAGGGGGACAGGGCCACTGAAGCTTTCTTT.

Here the CDR3 reads CASSQESGGQGFGYGYTF. The CDR3, as DNA: TGTGCCAGCAGCCAAGAGTCCGGGGGACAGGGATTTGGCTATGGCTACACCTTC. The chain has TRBV3-1 (or the pseudogene TRBV3-2) and TRBJ1-2; TRBD1 matches 9 bases. There are 18 residues in the CDR3. The germline gives CDR1 LGHDT, CDR2 YNNKEL (reference sequence). V lost 0 bases and J lost 4; bases outside the gene matches: 12.

The chain uses TRBV29-1 and TRBJ2-2, with D perhaps TRBD2 (5 bases). The CDR3 has 13 amino acids. Germline V gene lookup returns CDR1 SQVTM and CDR2 ANQGSEA. The V and J ends lost 4 bases and 4 bases respectively, with 10 bases between them. CDR3 in DNA: TGCAGCGTTGGTGGCCGGGGCACCGGGGAGCTGTTTTTT. As protein: CSVGGRGTGELFF.

The rearrangement links TRBV6-2 or TRBV6-3 to TRBJ2-7; TRBD1 matches at 7 bases. The ends lost 4 bases at V and 4 bases at J; junction bases unmatched: 1. This CDR3 contains 12 residues. The germline gives CDR1 MNHEY, CDR2 SVGEGT. In DNA, the CDR3 is TGTGCCAGCAGTTGGACAGGTTACGAGCAGTACGTC. This gives the protein CASSWTGYEQYV.

The chain employs TRBV19 and TRBJ1-2, with TRBD1 as a possible D gene (5 bases). Germline V gives CDR1 LNHDA, CDR2 SQIVND (reference sequence). This CDR3 has 11 residues. V was shortened by 3 bases and J by 7 bases, with 6 bases between the two germline ends. The DNA of the CDR3 is TGTGCCAGTAGTATTGGGGCTGGCTACACCTTC. This gives the protein CASSIGAGYTF.

This clone appeared once. The gene calls are TRBV4-1 and TRBJ1-3, with a tentative D call TRBD1 (6 bases). The CDR3 is made up of 18 amino acids. Germline V CDR1 and CDR2: MGHRA, YSYEKL. Deletions cut 2 bases from V and 0 bases from J, with 17 bases between. For the CDR3, the DNA is TGCGCCAGCAGCCAATACCCAGGGGCGCACAACTCTGGAAACACCATATATTTT. Residues: CASSQYPGAHNSGNTIYF.

The chain couples TRBV20-1 to TRBJ2-5; 8 nucleotides match TRBD2. V dropped 6 bases and J dropped 14; count of bases not matched to a gene: 11. CDR1 and CDR2 (germline): DFQATT, SNEGSKA (reference sequence). The CDR3 length is 11 residues. CDR3 coding DNA: TGCAGTGCCACTTTTGCGGGGGGCGGCTACTTC. Encoded protein: CSATFAGGGYF.

The chain couples TRBV9 to TRBJ1-4, with TRBD1 identical over 10 bases. The CDR3 sequence is 17 residues long. Germline CDR1 is SGDLS and CDR2 is YYNGEE. V was clipped by 1 base and J by 6 bases; unmatched bases: 9. The CDR3 sequence: CASSVKGQGLNHEKLFF. In nucleotides, the CDR3 is TGTGCCAGCAGCGTAAAGGGACAGGGGCTGAATCATGAAAAACTGTTTTTT.

This clone was picked up a small number of times. J is TRBJ1-1 and V is TRBV20-1; no reliable D call. V lost 8 bases and J lost 4, with 11 bases in between. The CDR3 runs 11 residues. Germline CDR1 is DFQATT and CDR2 is SNEGSKA (reference sequence). The CDR3 DNA follows: TGCAGTATTTCGCGGACCACTGAAGCTTTCTTT. Its translation is CSISRTTEAFF.

The gene calls are TRBV12-5 and TRBJ2-7; 9 bases match TRBD2. Germline CDR1 is LGHNT and CDR2 is FRNRAP. V was clipped by 3 bases and J by 7 bases; unmatched bases: 7. The CDR3 runs to 14 residues. The CDR3 region has the DNA TGTGCTAGTGGTTTTAGCGGGAGTAGCAGGGAGCAGTACTTC. Residues: CASGFSGSSREQYF. Full variable domain (rest looked up from reference TRBV12-5 and TRBJ2-7): DARVTQTPRHKVTEMGQEVTMRCQPILGHNTVFWYRQTMMQGLELLAYFRNRAPLDDSGMPKDRFSAEMPDATLATLKIQPSEPRDSAVYFCASGFSGSSREQYFGPGTRLTVT.

This chain uses TRBV6-8 with TRBJ2-1, with a tentative D call TRBD2 (5 bases). V lost 10 bases and J lost 8, with 15 bases in between. The CDR3 contains 12 residues. The V gene's germline CDR1 is MNHGY and CDR2 SAAAGT. CDR3 DNA: TGTGCCACCCGGAGGAGCCGCGATGAGCAGTTCTTC. Its protein product is CATRRSRDEQFF.

A single count supports this clone. The CDR3 here is CASSYDRDNSPLHF. CDR3 sequence (DNA): TGTGCCAGCAGTTACGACAGGGATAATTCACCCCTCCACTTT. The V call is TRBV6-5, the J call TRBJ1-6; the match to TRBD1 covers 7 bases. With V trimmed by 2 bases and J by 5 bases, 0 bases remained unmatched. Germline CDR1 is MNHEY and CDR2 is SVGAGI. This CDR3 is built from 14 residues.

V usage is TRBV3-1 (or the pseudogene TRBV3-2) and J usage is TRBJ2-7, with TRBD2 matching over 9 bases. The junction had 1 base not matched to a gene; V was cut back by 4 bases and J by 3 bases. Germline-derived CDR1 and CDR2 are LGHDT and YNNKEL (reference sequence). The CDR3 consists of 13 residues. The CDR3 protein is CASSRRGGYEQYV. DNA of the CDR3: TGTGCCAGCAGCCGGCGGGGGGGCTACGAGCAGTACGTC.